What follows are 2 T cell receptor beta chains derived from one specimen sequenced in a study of blood T cell repertoires in COVID-19. Measured with immunoSEQ multiplex PCR; TCRdb has only the in-frame clones, and not every one. The data hold about 140,000 clones, with about 79% observed a single time. Material: PBMCs or T cells enriched from blood (not recorded which). The receptor source for this set is a woman in her forties or fifties who had recovered from COVID-19.

The chain is built from TRBV7-9 and TRBJ1-4; maybe TRBD1 (5 bases). Germline values: CDR1 SEHNR, CDR2 FQNEAQ (reference sequence). The CDR3 length is 15 residues. V was cut by 3 bases and J by 8 bases, with 16 bases left in between. The CDR3 region has the DNA TGTGCCAGCAGCTTTGACAGTTCTCCTCGAGAAAAACTGTTTTTT. Protein product: CASSFDSSPREKLFF.

This clone was detected a few times. This sequence joins TRBV27 and TRBJ2-7; tentative D call: TRBD2 (5 bases). CDR1 is MNHEY, CDR2 SMNVEV, per germline (reference sequence). The CDR3 is made up of 14 amino acids. V lost 6 bases and J 2 bases, leaving 14 bases between the germline ends. The DNA of the CDR3 is TGTGCCAGCAGCCCGGGCGGGCACCCCTACGAGCAGTACTTC. This encodes CASSPGGHPYEQYF.